This T cell receptor beta chain was identified in a study of long-term antiretroviral therapy in people with HIV (dated by TCRdb to about 2022). Study-level background: The earliest samples were collected roughly a decade before the 2015 WHO recommendation for immediate ART, at a time when ART was usually postponed until CD4 counts fell. This retrospective serial study examined whether starting ART and sustained HIV suppression were associated with changes in the composition and diversity of the TRB repertoire in peripheral blood. No cross-contamination during QIAcube processing turned up in test extractions that ran a monoclonal T-cell line alongside 30 or so polyclonal samples. From 25 to 30 adults with confirmed HIV infection, the cohort provided 192 cryopreserved PBMC samples, gathered serially across a mean of roughly 6 years (range 1-12). Of the roughly 31 participants with HIV, approximately ten were female.

The paper as a whole reports these results and caveats: Because pre-ART samples had limited cell numbers, profiling was done on unsorted PBMC rather than on sorted CD4+ and CD8+ T cells. Starting ART was linked to a significant rise in TRB diversity, yet even with long-term ART the diversity remained significantly lower than in transplant donor controls. Samples dated from about 2003 to 2018, and the ART regimens used may be less effective than current ones. At every time point, the repertoire was dominated by expanded TRB clones first identified before ART initiation, although this dominance fluctuated and, in many PLHIV, declined after ART. CDR3 length ranges in HIV repertoires were narrower than in controls, and network structure suggested an antigen-experienced repertoire with only a slight naive shift after ART. Inferences about post-ART repertoire changes are limited because no data were available on ART adherence, viral resistance or therapy changes. Limited PBMC availability meant only the TCR beta chain was sequenced, without alpha chain pairing.

Sequencing of the TRB variable region was done with the immunoSEQ hsTCRB v3.0 assay at survey level resolution. The target sequencing depth for TRB was about 40,000-55,000 T-cell genomes per sample. An Illumina MiSeq with a v3 150-cycle kit was used to sequence the pooled TRB libraries. In the source study's methods: Repertoire analysis ran in R within a reproducible Nextflow workflow covering QC, data transformation and analysis. LymphoSeq2, an R package for AIRR-Seq data exploration, was used to implement custom analyses. After excluding a few samples that yielded fewer than 5000 total TRB sequences, approximately 180 HIV repertoires remained for analysis. Among the approximately 180 HIV repertoires that were kept, roughly 59 were collected before ART initiation and about 130 were collected after ART initiation. Repertoires were downsampled to 5000 TRB nucleotide sequences, and summary statistics were averaged over 100 downsampling iterations. Only TRB sequences with CDR3 regions of at least seven amino acids were retained for analysis. Two measures captured diversity: a Shannon entropy-derived clonality score and the Gini coefficient. In the repertoire networks, any two of the top 5000 CDR3 amino acid sequences were connected whenever the two sequences differed by an edit distance of one. GLIPH2 predicted antigen specificity groups and MHC restriction for TRB CDR3 amino acid sequences. To flag known associations with CMV, EBV, HIV or tissue antigens, CDR3 amino acid sequences were compared against VDJdb and McPAS-TCR. Pre-ART, post-ART and control groups were compared with Wilcoxon signed-rank tests and Holm-Bonferroni correction. TCRdb re-hosts the immuneACCESS table, in-frame sequences only. Its copies lack some clones; in the studies checked, an unresolved V gene accounts for under half of them, and the cause for the rest is not known. That table supplies the V and J calls and clone size; D and trimming were determined from the DNA. In this sample the table shows some 26,000 clones, 70% to 90% of which occur a single time. Clones ranked in the top ten supply around 4.8% of the sample.

The CDR3 has 16 amino acids, counting the end cysteine and phenylalanine. The only DNA kept is the CDR3, 48 bases in frame from the first base. The V and J ends are trimmed by 3 bases and 1 base, leaving 14 bases between them. Per the germline V gene, MDHEN is the CDR1 and SYDVKM is the CDR2. To be included, a participant needed at least one PBMC sample from before ART initiation plus at least two post-ART samples. Every participant with HIV received treatment in the United States of America. Before DNA extraction, cryopreserved samples containing about 0.9-11 million PBMC were thawed and washed. At the time of the earliest PBMC sample for each participant with HIV, ages ranged from 23 to 54 years. PBMC samples were contributed by each participant from 1-4 timepoints before ART initiation and 2-8 timepoints after ART initiation, with a median of 7 samples. For every participant, serial HIV viral load, CD4+ T-cell count, ART history and demographic data were obtained. Genomic DNA was extracted from unsorted PBMC with a Qiagen kit on a QIAcube, with processing performed in batches of 12 samples.

With regard to this clone: What antigen it recognizes has not been identified. No quality values exist for individual bases; no much larger clone is one base distant.

The specimen comprised unsorted PBMCs, sampled approximately 2.7 years after starting antiretroviral therapy. This TCR derives from a man between 35 and 55 years old with HIV. The chain joins TRBV28 to TRBJ2-3, and TRBD2 may be the D gene, going by 6 matching bases. The DNA is as follows: TGTGCCAGCAGTTTTGCGCCTAGCGCCCGCACAGATACGCAGTATTTT. The translation is CASSFAPSARTDTQYF.